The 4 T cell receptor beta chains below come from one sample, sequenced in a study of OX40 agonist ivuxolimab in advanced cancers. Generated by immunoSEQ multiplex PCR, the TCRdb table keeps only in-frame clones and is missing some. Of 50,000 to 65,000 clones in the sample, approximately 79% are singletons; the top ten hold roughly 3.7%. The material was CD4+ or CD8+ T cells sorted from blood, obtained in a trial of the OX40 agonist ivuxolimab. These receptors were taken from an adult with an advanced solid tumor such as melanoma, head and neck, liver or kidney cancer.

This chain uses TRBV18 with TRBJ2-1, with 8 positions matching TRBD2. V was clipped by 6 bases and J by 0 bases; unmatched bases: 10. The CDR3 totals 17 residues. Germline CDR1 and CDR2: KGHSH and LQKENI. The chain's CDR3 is CASSQYSGASSYNEQFF. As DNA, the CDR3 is TGTGCCAGCTCCCAATATAGCGGGGCTAGCTCCTACAATGAGCAGTTCTTC.

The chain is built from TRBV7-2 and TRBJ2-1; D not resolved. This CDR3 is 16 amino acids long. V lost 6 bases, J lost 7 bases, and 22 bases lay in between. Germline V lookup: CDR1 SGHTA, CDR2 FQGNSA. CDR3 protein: CASSSNPLTGYNEQFF. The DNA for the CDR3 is TGTGCCAGCAGTTCTAACCCTCTCACGGGTTATAATGAGCAGTTCTTC. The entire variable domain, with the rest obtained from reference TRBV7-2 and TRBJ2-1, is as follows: GAGVSQSPSNKVTEKGKDVELRCDPISGHTALYWYRQSLGQGLEFLIYFQGNSAPDKSGLPSDRFSAERTGGSVSTLTIQRTQQEDSAVYLCASSSNPLTGYNEQFFGPGTRLTVL.

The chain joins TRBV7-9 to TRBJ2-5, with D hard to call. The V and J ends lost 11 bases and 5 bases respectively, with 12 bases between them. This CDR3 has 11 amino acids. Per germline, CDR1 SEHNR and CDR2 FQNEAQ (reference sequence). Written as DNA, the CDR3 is TGTGCCGGTAAATCCGGGGAGACCCAGTACTTC. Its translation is CAGKSGETQYF.

The CDR3 loop reads CASSLLARTASREAFF. CDR3 nucleotides: TGTGCCAGCAGCTTGTTAGCCCGGACAGCCAGCCGTGAAGCTTTCTTT. The chain links TRBV5-6 to TRBJ1-1; maybe TRBD1 (6 bases). Trimming removed 1 base at V and 7 bases at J, with 20 bases between. The CDR3 spans 16 residues. Germline V gives CDR1 SGHDT, CDR2 YYEEEE.